The 23 T cell receptor beta chains in this list originate from one sample, sequenced in a study of siplizumab effects on memory and regulatory T cells. TCRdb's copy holds only in-frame clones and misses some; the assay was immunoSEQ multiplex PCR. The sample shows about 100,000 clones, 92% of them seen only once. Sequencing was performed on CD4+ T cells sorted from blood. Receptors originate from a human donor in good health.

The chain couples TRBV19 to TRBJ2-5; D gene uncertain. This CDR3 has 17 amino acids. Per the germline V gene, CDR1 is LNHDA and CDR2 is SQIVND (reference sequence). Trimming pared 3 bases from V and 4 bases from J, leaving 21 bases between. The CDR3 DNA is TGTGCCAGTAGTATTGGGCCACCCCATAGCATAGTAGAGACCCAGTACTTC. Translating it yields CASSIGPPHSIVETQYF. The full variable domain, its missing parts supplied by reference TRBV19 and TRBJ2-5, is DGGITQSPKYLFRKEGQNVTLSCEQNLNHDAMYWYRQDPGQGLRLIYYSQIVNDFQKGDIAEGYSVSREKKESFPLTVTSAQKNPTAFYLCASSIGPPHSIVETQYFGPGTRLLVL.

The V gene is TRBV18, the J gene TRBJ2-7; D ambiguous. This CDR3 has 14 amino acids. Germline lookup yields CDR1 KGHSH and CDR2 LQKENI. Trimming left V 3 bases short and J 4 bases short, with 13 bases between. CDR3 DNA: TGTGCCAGCTCACCCGGTTCGGGCCGATACGAGCAGTACTTC. This gives the protein CASSPGSGRYEQYF.

The V gene is TRBV5-3, the J gene TRBJ1-1; 9 bases are shared with TRBD1. TRBV5-3 is known as an ORF, though its function is uncertain. V trimming: 0 bases; J trimming: 1 base; junction bases outside the gene matches: 16. The CDR3 is made up of 20 amino acids. The DNA of the CDR3 is TGTGCCAGAAGCTTGGCCCTAGACAGGGGGGGTTTTTCGGAGAACACTGAAGCTTTCTTT. This gives the protein CARSLALDRGGFSENTEAFF.

CDR3 sequence (DNA): TGTGCCAGTACCAGAAGCGGGGACAGGGGGTACGAGCAGTACTTC. Protein: CASTRSGDRGYEQYF. J is TRBJ2-7 and V is TRBV19, with TRBD1 matching 11 bases. The V gene's germline CDR1 is LNHDA and CDR2 SQIVND (reference sequence). The CDR3 has 15 amino acids. Trimming at V came to 7 bases and at J to 4 bases, leaving 9 bases not matched to a gene.

This clone was recorded only once. The V call is TRBV19, the J call TRBJ2-7; 7 positions agree with TRBD1. This CDR3 has 15 amino acids. The germline V gene has CDR1 LNHDA and CDR2 SQIVND (reference sequence). V lost 3 bases and J lost 2; bases outside the gene matches: 7. In DNA, the CDR3 is TGTGCCAGTAGTATTAGTAAGGGGGCGACCTACGAGCAGTACTTC. Translation gives CASSISKGATYEQYF.

This clone was detected once. This chain links TRBV20-1 with TRBJ2-3, with D unresolved. The CDR3 spans 11 residues. The V gene's germline CDR1 is DFQATT and CDR2 SNEGSKA (reference sequence). V was pared by 4 bases and J by 5 bases, with 7 bases between. CDR3 in DNA: TGCAGTGCTAAGCCGGGAGATACGCAGTATTTT. It yields the protein CSAKPGDTQYF.

The chain couples TRBV9 to TRBJ2-1; D may be TRBD1 (6 bases). The CDR3 has 15 amino acids. V lost 0 bases and J lost 4, with 11 bases in between. Germline-derived CDR1 and CDR2 are SGDLS and YYNGEE. CDR3 in DNA: TGTGCCAGCAGCGTAGGCGTCAGGGGATACAATGAGCAGTTCTTC. It yields the protein CASSVGVRGYNEQFF.

Only a few counts were recorded for this clone. This chain connects TRBV5-1 to TRBJ2-7, with D perhaps given as TRBD1 or TRBD2 (5 bases each). CDR3 length: 13 amino acids. The V end was cut by 4 bases, the J end by 2 bases, with 10 bases between. Germline CDR1 reads SGHRS; CDR2 reads YFSETQ. The CDR3 is CASSRDGTYEQYF. Here the CDR3 DNA reads TGCGCCAGCAGCAGGGACGGGACCTACGAGCAGTACTTC.

This chain uses TRBV5-4 with TRBJ2-7, with 8 bases lining up with TRBD2. There are 16 residues in the CDR3. Losses at the gene ends were 7 bases for V and 5 bases for J; bases not matched to a gene: 17. The V gene's germline CDR1 is SGHNT and CDR2 YYREEE (reference sequence). The CDR3 reads CASASGSLLDRNEQYF. CDR3 nucleotide sequence: TGTGCCAGCGCCAGCGGGAGTTTATTAGACAGGAACGAGCAGTACTTC.

This clone has just one count. This chain connects TRBV29-1 to TRBJ2-7; either TRBD1 or TRBD2 may supply D (6 bases each). CDR3 size: 12 residues. V was pared by 4 bases and J by 4 bases, with 11 bases between. The germline V gene has CDR1 SQVTM and CDR2 ANQGSEA. The CDR3 bases are TGCAGCGTTGTAAGGGGGAGGTACGAGCAGTACTTC. This encodes CSVVRGRYEQYF.

The chain is built from TRBV13 and TRBJ1-3; TRBD1 matches at 8 bases. Germline V gives CDR1 PRHDT, CDR2 FYEKMQ (reference sequence). The junction had 1 base not matched to a gene; V was cut back by 4 bases and J by 2 bases. The CDR3 runs 14 residues. This CDR3 is CASSSTGAGNTIYF. The CDR3 DNA reads as TGTGCCAGCAGCTCGACAGGGGCTGGAAACACCATATATTTT.

The V call is TRBV7-6, the J call TRBJ2-7, with TRBD2 matching 16 bases. Trimming cost V 1 base and J 9 bases; bases outside gene matches: 6. This CDR3 spans 16 amino acids. The germline gives CDR1 SGHVS, CDR2 FNYEAQ. DNA for the CDR3: TGTGCCAGCAGCTTAGATCCCGGGACTAGCGGGAGGGCGCAGTACTTC. This gives the protein CASSLDPGTSGRAQYF.

With respect to this clone: Other DNA sequences in the sample encode the same CDR3. This sequence joins TRBV30 and TRBJ1-5; D gene ambiguous. The CDR3 is 14 amino acids. Germline CDR1 reads GTSNPN; CDR2 reads SVGIG (reference sequence). Trimming removed 0 bases at V and 2 bases at J, with 8 bases between. In DNA form, the CDR3 reads TGTGCCTGGAGTGTATTGAGTGGCAATCAGCCCCAGCATTTT. Translating it yields CAWSVLSGNQPQHF.

The gene calls are TRBV5-4 and TRBJ1-1, with D possibly matching TRBD1 (6 bases). Germline V CDR1 and CDR2: SGHNT, YYREEE (reference sequence). This CDR3 has 15 residues. V dropped 0 bases and J dropped 2 bases, with 11 bases sitting between them. As DNA, the CDR3 is TGTGCCAGCAGCTTGGGTGGGGGCCTTAACACTGAAGCTTTCTTT. This translates into CASSLGGGLNTEAFF.

The V call is TRBV7-2, the J call TRBJ2-3, with 9 bases matching TRBD1. Germline V gene sequence: CDR1 SGHTA, CDR2 FQGNSA. V lost 2 bases and J lost 6; bases outside the gene matches: 15. The CDR3 is made up of 18 amino acids. The CDR3: CASSLRRVGQGFPDTQYF. CDR3 nucleotides: TGTGCCAGCAGCTTACGTAGAGTCGGACAGGGGTTTCCGGATACGCAGTATTTT.

V gene TRBV19 combines with J gene TRBJ1-2, with a possible D match to TRBD1 (5 bases). Trimming stripped 3 bases from V and 4 bases from J, with 12 bases between. In germline, CDR1 is LNHDA, CDR2 SQIVND (reference sequence). There are 14 residues in the CDR3. CDR3 sequence: CASSIRVQVYGYTF. The CDR3 DNA is TGTGCCAGTAGTATCAGGGTACAGGTCTATGGCTACACCTTC.

The gene calls are TRBV7-8 and TRBJ2-4, with 8 positions matching TRBD1. With 6 bases clipped from V and 0 bases from J, the junction kept 16 bases outside the gene matches. The germline V gene has CDR1 SGHVS and CDR2 FQNEAQ. The CDR3 sequence is 19 residues long. The CDR3 nucleotides read TGTGCCAGCAGTTCCCCCACGATAGACAGGGGACTAGCCAAAAACATTCAGTACTTC. Translation: CASSSPTIDRGLAKNIQYF.

The gene calls are TRBV7-2 and TRBJ1-4, with D perhaps TRBD1 (6 bases). This CDR3 has 15 amino acids. From germline, CDR1 is SGHTA and CDR2 FQGNSA. Trimming took off 5 bases at V and 4 bases at J, with 14 bases between the two ends. CDR3 region: CASSPISGDNEKLFF. CDR3 nucleotide sequence: TGTGCCAGCAGCCCAATATCAGGGGATAATGAAAAACTGTTTTTT.

CDR3 region: CASSTTGLDYEQYF. The CDR3 bases are TGTGCCAGCAGCACCACAGGGTTGGACTACGAGCAGTACTTC. V gene TRBV5-4 combines with J gene TRBJ2-7; D may be TRBD1 (6 bases). The CDR3 consists of 14 residues. Deletions cut 4 bases from V and 3 bases from J, with 14 bases between. Germline CDR1 is SGHNT and CDR2 is YYREEE (reference sequence).

The chain employs TRBV6-1 and TRBJ1-5; D gene unclear. Per germline, CDR1 MNHNS and CDR2 SASEGT. V lost 7 bases, J lost 0 bases, and 7 bases lay in between. The CDR3 covers 13 residues. The CDR3 spells CASTEPSNQPQHF. DNA for the CDR3: TGTGCCAGCACCGAACCTAGCAATCAGCCCCAGCATTTT.

This chain's CDR3 is CASSPDVNEQFF. The CDR3 region has the DNA TGTGCCAGCAGTCCCGATGTGAATGAGCAGTTCTTC. This chain uses TRBV6-5 with TRBJ2-1; D is undetermined. V was pared by 5 bases and J by 7 bases, with 9 bases between. This CDR3 is built from 12 residues. Germline V gene sequence: CDR1 MNHEY, CDR2 SVGAGI.

DNA of the CDR3: TGTGCCACCAGCAGTCAGATGGGGGAGCAGTACTTC. It yields the protein CATSSQMGEQYF. The V gene is TRBV15, the J gene TRBJ2-7, with D unclear. The V end was cut by 3 bases, the J end by 7 bases, with 10 bases between. In germline, CDR1 is LNHNV, CDR2 YYDKDF (reference sequence). This CDR3 is built from 12 residues.

V is TRBV29-1 and J is TRBJ1-1, with D unresolved. The V end was cut by 3 bases, the J end by 4 bases, with 9 bases between. This CDR3 is 12 amino acids long. The germline V gene has CDR1 SQVTM and CDR2 ANQGSEA. For the CDR3, the DNA is TGCAGCGTTGATCTGTCGAGCACTGAAGCTTTCTTT. It translates to CSVDLSSTEAFF.